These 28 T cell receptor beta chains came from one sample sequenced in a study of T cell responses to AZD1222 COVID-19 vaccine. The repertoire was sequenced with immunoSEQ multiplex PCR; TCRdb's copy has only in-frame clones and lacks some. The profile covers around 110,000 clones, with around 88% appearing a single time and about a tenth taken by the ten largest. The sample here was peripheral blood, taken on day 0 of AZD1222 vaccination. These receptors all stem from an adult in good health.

The CDR3 DNA is TGTGCCAGCAGCCCGGGACAGAGGGAGACCCAGTACTTC. Translated: CASSPGQRETQYF. This rearrangement joins TRBV7-2 to TRBJ2-5, with 7 nucleotides matching TRBD1. The germline V gene encodes CDR1 SGHTA and CDR2 FQGNSA. The length of the CDR3 is 13 residues. J was trimmed by 5 bases and V by 5 bases; bases with no gene match: 5.

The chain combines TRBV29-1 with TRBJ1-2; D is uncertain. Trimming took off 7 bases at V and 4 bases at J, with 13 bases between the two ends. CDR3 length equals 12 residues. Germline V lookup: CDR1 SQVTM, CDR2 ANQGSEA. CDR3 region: CSALGGPYGYTF. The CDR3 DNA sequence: TGCAGCGCGCTTGGTGGCCCCTATGGCTACACCTTC.

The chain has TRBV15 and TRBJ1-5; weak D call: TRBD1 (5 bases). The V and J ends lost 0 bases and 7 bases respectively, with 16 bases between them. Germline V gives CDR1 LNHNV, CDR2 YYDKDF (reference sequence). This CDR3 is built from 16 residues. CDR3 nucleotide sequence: TGTGCCACCAGCAGAGACTGGACGACCAAGGGGCAGCCCCAGCATTTT. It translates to CATSRDWTTKGQPQHF.

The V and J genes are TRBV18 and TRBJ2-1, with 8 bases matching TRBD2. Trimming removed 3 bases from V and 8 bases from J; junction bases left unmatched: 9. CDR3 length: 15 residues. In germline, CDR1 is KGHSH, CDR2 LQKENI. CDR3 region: CASSPGGLAQYEQFF. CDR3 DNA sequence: TGTGCCAGCTCACCCGGTGGACTAGCCCAGTATGAGCAGTTCTTC.

The CDR3 region has the DNA TGTGCCCATGGGACAGGACTAAGCACCGGGGAGCTGTTTTTT. Encoded protein: CAHGTGLSTGELFF. This chain joins TRBV28 and TRBJ2-2, with TRBD1 matching 8 bases. The V gene's germline CDR1 is MDHEN and CDR2 SYDVKM. The CDR3 covers 14 residues. Germline trimming cut 11 bases from V and 4 bases from J; bases unmatched to any gene: 9.

DNA of the CDR3: TGTGCCAGCAGTAGGAGGTTTTCAGATACGCAGTATTTT. Translation gives CASSRRFSDTQYF. The rearrangement links TRBV6-5 to TRBJ2-3, with D perhaps TRBD2 (5 bases). The germline gives CDR1 MNHEY, CDR2 SVGAGI. V lost 5 bases and J 4 bases, leaving 10 bases between the germline ends. This CDR3 spans 13 amino acids.

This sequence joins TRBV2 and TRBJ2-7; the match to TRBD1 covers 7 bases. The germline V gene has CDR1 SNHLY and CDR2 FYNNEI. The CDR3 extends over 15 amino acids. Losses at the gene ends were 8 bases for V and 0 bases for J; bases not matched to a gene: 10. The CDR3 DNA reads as TGTGCCAGCGAGGGGACAGTTATAAGCTCCTACGAGCAGTACTTC. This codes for CASEGTVISSYEQYF.

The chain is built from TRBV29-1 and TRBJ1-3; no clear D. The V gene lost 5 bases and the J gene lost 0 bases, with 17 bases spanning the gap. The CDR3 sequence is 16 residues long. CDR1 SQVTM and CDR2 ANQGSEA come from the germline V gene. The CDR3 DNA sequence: TGCAGCGTTTCTAAAGGACGGCCGAGCTCTGGAAACACCATATATTTT. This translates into CSVSKGRPSSGNTIYF.

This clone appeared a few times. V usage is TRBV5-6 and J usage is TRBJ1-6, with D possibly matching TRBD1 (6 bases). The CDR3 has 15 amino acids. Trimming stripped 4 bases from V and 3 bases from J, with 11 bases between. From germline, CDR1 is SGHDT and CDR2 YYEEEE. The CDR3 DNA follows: TGTGCCAGCAGCCCCGAGGGGGGCTATAATTCACCCCTCCACTTT. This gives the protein CASSPEGGYNSPLHF.

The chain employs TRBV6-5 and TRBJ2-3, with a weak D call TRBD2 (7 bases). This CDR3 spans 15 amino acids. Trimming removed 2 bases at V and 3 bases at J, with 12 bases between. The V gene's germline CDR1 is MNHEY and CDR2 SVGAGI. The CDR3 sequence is CASSYGGAPTDTQYF. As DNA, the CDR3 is TGTGCCAGCAGTTACGGGGGGGCCCCGACAGATACGCAGTATTTT.

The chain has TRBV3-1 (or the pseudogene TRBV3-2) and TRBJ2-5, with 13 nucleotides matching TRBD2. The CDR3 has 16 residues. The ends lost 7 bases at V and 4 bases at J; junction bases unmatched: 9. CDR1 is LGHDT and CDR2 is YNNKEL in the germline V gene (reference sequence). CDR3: CASTLGTSGRVETQYF. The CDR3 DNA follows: TGTGCCAGCACCCTCGGAACTAGCGGGAGGGTAGAGACCCAGTACTTC.

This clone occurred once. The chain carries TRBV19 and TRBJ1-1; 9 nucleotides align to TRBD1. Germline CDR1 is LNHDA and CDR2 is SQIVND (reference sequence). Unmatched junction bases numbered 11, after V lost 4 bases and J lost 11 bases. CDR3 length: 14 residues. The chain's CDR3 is CASSTTGQGGGAFF. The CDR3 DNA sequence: TGTGCCAGTAGTACAACGGGACAGGGCGGAGGCGCTTTCTTT.

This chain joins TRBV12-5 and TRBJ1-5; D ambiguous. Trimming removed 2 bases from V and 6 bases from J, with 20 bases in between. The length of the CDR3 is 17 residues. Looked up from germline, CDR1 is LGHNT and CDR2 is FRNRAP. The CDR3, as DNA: TGTGCTAGTGGTTTGCACATATTCTGGACCATTAGTCAGCCCCAGCATTTT. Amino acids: CASGLHIFWTISQPQHF.

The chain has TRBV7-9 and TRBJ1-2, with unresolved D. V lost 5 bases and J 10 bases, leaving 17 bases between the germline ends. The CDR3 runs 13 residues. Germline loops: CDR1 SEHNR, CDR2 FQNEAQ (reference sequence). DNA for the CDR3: TGTGCCAGCAGCCCAGGTCGGGATTTTGACTACACCTTC. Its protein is CASSPGRDFDYTF.

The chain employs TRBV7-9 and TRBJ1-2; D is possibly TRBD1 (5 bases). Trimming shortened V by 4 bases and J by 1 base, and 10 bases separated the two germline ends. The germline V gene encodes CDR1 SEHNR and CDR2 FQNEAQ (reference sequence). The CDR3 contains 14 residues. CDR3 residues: CASSYRDFNYGYTF. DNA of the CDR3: TGTGCCAGCAGCTACCGGGACTTTAACTATGGCTACACCTTC.

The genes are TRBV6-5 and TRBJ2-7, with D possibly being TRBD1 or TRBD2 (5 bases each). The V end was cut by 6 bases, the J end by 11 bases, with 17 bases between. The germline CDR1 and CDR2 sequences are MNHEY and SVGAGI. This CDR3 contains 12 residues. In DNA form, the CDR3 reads TGTGCCAGCAGGGCCCCTAGTGGGACGAAGTACTTC. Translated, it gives CASRAPSGTKYF.

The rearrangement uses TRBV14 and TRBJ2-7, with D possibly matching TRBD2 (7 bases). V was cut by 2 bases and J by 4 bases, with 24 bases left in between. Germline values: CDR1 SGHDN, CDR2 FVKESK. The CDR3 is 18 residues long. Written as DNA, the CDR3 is TGTGCCAGCAGCCAAAGGGGCTGGACTAGGACAGCCTCTTACGAGCAGTACTTC. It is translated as CASSQRGWTRTASYEQYF.

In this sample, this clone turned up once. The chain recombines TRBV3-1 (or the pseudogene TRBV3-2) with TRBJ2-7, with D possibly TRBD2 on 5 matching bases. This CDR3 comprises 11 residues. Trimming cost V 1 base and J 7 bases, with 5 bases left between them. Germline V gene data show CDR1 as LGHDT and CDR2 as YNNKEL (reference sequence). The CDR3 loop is CASSQGGEQYF. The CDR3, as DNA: TGTGCCAGCAGCCAAGGAGGGGAGCAGTACTTC.

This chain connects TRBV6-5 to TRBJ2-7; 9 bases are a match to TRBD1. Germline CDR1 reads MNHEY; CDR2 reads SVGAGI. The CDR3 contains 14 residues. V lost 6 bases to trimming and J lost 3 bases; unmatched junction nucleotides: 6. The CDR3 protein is CASRGPGQGYEQYF. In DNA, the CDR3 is TGTGCCAGCAGAGGTCCGGGACAGGGCTACGAGCAGTACTTC.

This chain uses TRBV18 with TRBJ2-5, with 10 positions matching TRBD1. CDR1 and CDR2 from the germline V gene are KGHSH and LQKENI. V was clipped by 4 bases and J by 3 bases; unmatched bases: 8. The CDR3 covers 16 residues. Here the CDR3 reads CASSLYTGTGEETQYF. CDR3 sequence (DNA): TGTGCCAGCTCACTTTACACCGGGACAGGGGAAGAGACCCAGTACTTC.

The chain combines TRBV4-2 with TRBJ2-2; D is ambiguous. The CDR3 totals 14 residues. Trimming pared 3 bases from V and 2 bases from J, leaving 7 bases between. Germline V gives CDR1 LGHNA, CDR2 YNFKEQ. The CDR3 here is CASSQNENTGELFF. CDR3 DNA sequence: TGTGCCAGCAGCCAGAATGAAAACACCGGGGAGCTGTTTTTT.

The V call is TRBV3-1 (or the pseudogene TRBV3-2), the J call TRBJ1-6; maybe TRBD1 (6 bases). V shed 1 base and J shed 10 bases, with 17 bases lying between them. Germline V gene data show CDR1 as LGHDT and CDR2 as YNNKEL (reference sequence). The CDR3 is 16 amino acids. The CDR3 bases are TGTGCCAGCAGCCAAGGGGGGGGCAGAGGAGGATCACCCCTCCACTTT. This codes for CASSQGGGRGGSPLHF.

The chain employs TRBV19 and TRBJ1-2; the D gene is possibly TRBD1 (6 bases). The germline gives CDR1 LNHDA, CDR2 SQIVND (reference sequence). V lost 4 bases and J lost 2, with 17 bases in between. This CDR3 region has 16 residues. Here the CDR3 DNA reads TGTGCCAGTAGTAGCGCCCTGTTGGGGGCAAACTATGGCTACACCTTC. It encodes CASSSALLGANYGYTF.

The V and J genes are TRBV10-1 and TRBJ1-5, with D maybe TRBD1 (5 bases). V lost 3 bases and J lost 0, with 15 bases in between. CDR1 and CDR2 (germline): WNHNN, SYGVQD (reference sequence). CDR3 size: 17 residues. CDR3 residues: CASSEYPQDSSNQPQHF. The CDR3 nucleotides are TGCGCCAGCAGTGAATATCCCCAAGACAGTAGCAATCAGCCCCAGCATTTT.

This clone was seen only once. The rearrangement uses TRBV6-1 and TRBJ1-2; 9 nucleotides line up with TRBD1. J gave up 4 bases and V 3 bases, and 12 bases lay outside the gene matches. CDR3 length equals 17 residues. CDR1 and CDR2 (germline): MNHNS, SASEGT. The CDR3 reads CASSDRDRALNFYGYTF. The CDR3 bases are TGTGCCAGCAGTGACCGGGACAGGGCCCTTAATTTCTATGGCTACACCTTC.

As DNA, the CDR3 is TGTGCCAGTAAGGAAAGGGCCCTAAATGAAAAACTGTTTTTT. This translates into CASKERALNEKLFF. The chain links TRBV19 to TRBJ1-4, with D unresolved. The germline V gene has CDR1 LNHDA and CDR2 SQIVND (reference sequence). CDR3 size: 14 residues. V lost 7 bases and J lost 5, with 14 bases in between.

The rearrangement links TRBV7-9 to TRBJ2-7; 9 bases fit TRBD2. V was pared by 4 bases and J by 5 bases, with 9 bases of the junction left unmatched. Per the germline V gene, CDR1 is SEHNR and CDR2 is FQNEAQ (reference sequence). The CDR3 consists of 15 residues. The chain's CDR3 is CASSSSLREGHEQYF. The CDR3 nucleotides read TGTGCCAGCAGCTCCTCTTTGCGGGAGGGCCACGAGCAGTACTTC.

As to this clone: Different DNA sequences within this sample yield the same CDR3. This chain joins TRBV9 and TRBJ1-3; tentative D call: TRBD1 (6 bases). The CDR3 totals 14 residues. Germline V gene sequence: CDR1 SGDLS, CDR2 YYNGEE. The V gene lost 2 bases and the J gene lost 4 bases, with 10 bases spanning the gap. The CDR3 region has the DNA TGTGCCAGCAGCGTCGCGGGGGCCGGAAACACCATATATTTT. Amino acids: CASSVAGAGNTIYF.